This T cell receptor beta chain was recorded in a study of neurological immune-mediated disorders. Whole-study findings and limits: The greatest TCR clonal expansion appeared in HTLV-1-associated myelopathy and the smallest, falling below healthy controls, in multiple sclerosis.

V gave up 0 bases and J gave up 4 bases; unmatched junction bases: 7. In germline, CDR1 is SGHKS, CDR2 YYEKEE (reference sequence). This CDR3 is built from 15 residues. By 5'RACE with 10-nucleotide random UMIs, the cDNA was made. From 15-18 subjects, over 160 million TCR-beta sequences were obtained in each sequencing run. TCRdb used MiXCR to reprocess the 5' RACE reads, holding one entry per CDR3 protein. The sample consists of roughly 32,000 distinct CDR3 sequences, 3.5% to 4% of them appearing once. This clonotype occurred many times. Its antigen is not known. The specimen sequenced was PBMCs. This receptor was taken from a man in his thirties or forties with multiple sclerosis. The chain carries TRBV5-5 and TRBJ2-7, with 7 nucleotides matching TRBD1. This CDR3 is CASSLAGTENYEQYF. The CDR3 DNA follows: TGTGCCAGCAGCTTGGCCGGGACAGAGAATTACGAGCAGTACTTC.